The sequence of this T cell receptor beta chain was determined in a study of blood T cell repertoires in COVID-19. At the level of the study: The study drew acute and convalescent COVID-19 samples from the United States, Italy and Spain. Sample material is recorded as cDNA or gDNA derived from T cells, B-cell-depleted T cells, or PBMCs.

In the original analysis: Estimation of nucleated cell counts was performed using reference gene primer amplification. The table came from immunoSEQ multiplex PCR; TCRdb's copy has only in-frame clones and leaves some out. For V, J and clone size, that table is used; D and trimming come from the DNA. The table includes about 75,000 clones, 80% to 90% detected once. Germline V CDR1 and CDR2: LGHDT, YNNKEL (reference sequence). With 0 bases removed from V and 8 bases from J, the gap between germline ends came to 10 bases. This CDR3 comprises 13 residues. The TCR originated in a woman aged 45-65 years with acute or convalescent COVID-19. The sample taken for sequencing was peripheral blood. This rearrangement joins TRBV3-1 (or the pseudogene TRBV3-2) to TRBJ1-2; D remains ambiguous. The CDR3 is CASSQESQRGYTF. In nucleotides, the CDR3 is TGTGCCAGCAGCCAAGAGAGTCAGCGCGGCTACACCTTC.